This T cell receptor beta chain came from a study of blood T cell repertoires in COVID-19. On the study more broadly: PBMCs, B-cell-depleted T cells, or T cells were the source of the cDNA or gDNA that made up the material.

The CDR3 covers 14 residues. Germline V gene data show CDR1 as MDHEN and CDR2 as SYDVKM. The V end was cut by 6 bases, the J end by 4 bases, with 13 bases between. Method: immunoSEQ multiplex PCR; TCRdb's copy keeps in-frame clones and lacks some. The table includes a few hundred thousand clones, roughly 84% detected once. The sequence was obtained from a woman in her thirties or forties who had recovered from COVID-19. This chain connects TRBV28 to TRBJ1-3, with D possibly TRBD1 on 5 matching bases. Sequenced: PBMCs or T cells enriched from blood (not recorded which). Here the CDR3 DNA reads TGTGCCAGCAGCGGGGGGGGAGTGGGAAACACCATATATTTT. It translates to CASSGGGVGNTIYF.